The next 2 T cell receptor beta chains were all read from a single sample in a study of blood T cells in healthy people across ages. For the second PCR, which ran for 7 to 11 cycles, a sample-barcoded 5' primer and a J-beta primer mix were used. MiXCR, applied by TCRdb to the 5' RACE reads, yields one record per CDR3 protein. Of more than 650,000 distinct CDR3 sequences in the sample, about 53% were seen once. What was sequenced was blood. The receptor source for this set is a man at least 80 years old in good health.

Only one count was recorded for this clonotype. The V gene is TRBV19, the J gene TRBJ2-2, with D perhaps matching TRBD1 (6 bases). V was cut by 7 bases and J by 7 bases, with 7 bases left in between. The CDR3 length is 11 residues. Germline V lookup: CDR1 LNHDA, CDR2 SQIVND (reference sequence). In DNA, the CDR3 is TGTGCCAGTAACAGGGTCGGGGAGCTGTTTTTT. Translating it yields CASNRVGELFF.

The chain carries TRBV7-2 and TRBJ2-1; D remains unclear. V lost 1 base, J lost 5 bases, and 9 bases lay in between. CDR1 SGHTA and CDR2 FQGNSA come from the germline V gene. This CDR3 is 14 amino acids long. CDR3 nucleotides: TGTGCCAGCAGCTTAGAGGCAGCTAACAATGAGCAGTTCTTC. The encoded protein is CASSLEAANNEQFF.